Following are 14 T cell receptor beta chains from one sample sequenced in a study of Ad26.COV2.S vaccination and SARS-CoV-2 variants. Libraries were prepared by immunoSEQ multiplex PCR; TCRdb keeps only in-frame clonotypes and omits some of them. Of 350,000 to 500,000 clones in the sample, 75% to 95% were seen once. Treatment denoted: 15 to 20 received Ad26.COV2.S at low or high dose, single or two shots; about 5 received placebo; per-sample allocation not given. The samples were gathered on day 63 after the first injection of vaccine or placebo. The specimen was peripheral blood, collected in a trial of Ad26.COV2.S vaccine versus placebo. These receptors were obtained from a person between 18 and 59 years old who received the Ad26.COV2.S COVID-19 vaccine or a placebo.

The V gene is TRBV18, the J gene TRBJ2-7, with D perhaps matching TRBD2 (5 bases). There are 14 residues in the CDR3. V shed 3 bases and J shed 1 base, with 10 bases lying between them. Germline CDR1 and CDR2: KGHSH and LQKENI. The CDR3 sequence: CASSPGSGSYEQYF. The DNA for the CDR3 is TGTGCCAGCTCACCCGGCTCGGGGTCCTACGAGCAGTACTTC.

This clone appeared a single time. The chain carries TRBV3-1 (or the pseudogene TRBV3-2) and TRBJ2-1, with 8 nucleotides matching TRBD2. CDR1 and CDR2 from the germline V gene are LGHDT and YNNKEL (reference sequence). There are 15 residues in the CDR3. Losses at the gene ends were 3 bases for V and 6 bases for J; bases not matched to a gene: 7. CDR3 DNA: TGTGCCAGCAGCCAGGGAGCGGGAGTCATCAATGAGCAGTTCTTC. Encoded protein: CASSQGAGVINEQFF.

The chain has TRBV7-3 and TRBJ2-3; D is tentatively TRBD1 or TRBD2 (6 bases each). The CDR3 extends over 15 amino acids. Looked up from germline, CDR1 is SGHTA and CDR2 is FQGTGA. The V and J ends lost 4 bases and 4 bases respectively, with 15 bases between them. In DNA form, the CDR3 reads TGTGCCAGCAGCTATCGGAGGGGGGAGGCAGATACGCAGTATTTT. It is translated as CASSYRRGEADTQYF. The entire variable domain, with the rest obtained from reference TRBV7-3 and TRBJ2-3, is as follows: GAGVSQTPSNKVTEKGKYVELRCDPISGHTALYWYRQSLGQGPEFLIYFQGTGAADDSGLPNDRFFAVRPEGSVSTLKIQRTERGDSAVYLCASSYRRGEADTQYFGPGTRLTVL.

As DNA, the CDR3 is TGTGCCAGTAGTATAGTTCCGCGGGAACTACAAGAGACCCAGTACTTC. Translated: CASSIVPRELQETQYF. V and J are TRBV19 and TRBJ2-5; D perhaps matches TRBD2 (6 bases). Germline V gene lookup returns CDR1 LNHDA and CDR2 SQIVND (reference sequence). V gave up 1 base and J gave up 2 bases, with 14 bases separating them. The CDR3 is made up of 16 amino acids.

The chain employs TRBV11-2 and TRBJ2-3; the D is unclear. Germline V gene lookup returns CDR1 SGHAT and CDR2 FQNNGV. The ends were cut back, 4 bases at V and 7 bases at J, with 18 bases in the middle. This CDR3 is built from 15 residues. The chain's CDR3 is CASSSLIGPSNTQYF. CDR3 DNA: TGTGCCAGCAGCTCCCTTATAGGGCCCTCCAATACGCAGTATTTT. Combining the CDR3 with reference TRBV11-2 and TRBJ2-3 gives the whole variable domain EAGVAQSPRYKIIEKRQSVAFWCNPISGHATLYWYQQILGQGPKLLIQFQNNGVVDDSQLPKDRFSAERLKGVDSTLKIQPAKLEDSAVYLCASSSLIGPSNTQYFGPGTRLTVL.

V and J are TRBV11-2 and TRBJ2-7; 8 bases align to TRBD2. Germline trimming cut 5 bases from V and 5 bases from J; bases unmatched to any gene: 2. The CDR3 sequence is 12 residues long. Germline loops: CDR1 SGHAT, CDR2 FQNNGV. This CDR3 is CASSREGHEQYF. CDR3 coding DNA: TGTGCCAGCAGCCGGGAGGGGCACGAGCAGTACTTC.

This chain uses TRBV4-3 with TRBJ2-3; 16 bases match TRBD2. CDR1 is LGHNA, CDR2 YSLEER, per germline. V gave up 0 bases and J gave up 4 bases; unmatched junction bases: 10. The CDR3 length is 20 residues. The CDR3 coding sequence is TGCGCCAGCAGCCAAGATAGGCCGATGGGACTAGCGGGAGGGCCAGATACGCAGTATTTT. This encodes CASSQDRPMGLAGGPDTQYF.

The gene calls are TRBV3-1 (or the pseudogene TRBV3-2) and TRBJ1-4; no reliable D call. CDR1 is LGHDT and CDR2 is YNNKEL in the germline V gene (reference sequence). The germline V and J ends were trimmed by 0 bases and 8 bases, with 7 bases remaining between them. This CDR3 has 13 amino acids. CDR3 residues: CASSQDSREKLFF. CDR3 nucleotide sequence: TGTGCCAGCAGCCAAGATAGTCGAGAAAAACTGTTTTTT.

This chain joins TRBV5-6 and TRBJ1-2; no clear D. V lost 1 base to trimming and J lost 10 bases, with 17 bases between them. The CDR3 runs to 14 residues. The germline V gene encodes CDR1 SGHDT and CDR2 YYEEEE. The CDR3 spells CASSLLNPPRIYTF. The DNA of the CDR3 is TGTGCCAGCAGCTTGTTAAACCCGCCTCGTATCTACACCTTC. Full variable domain (outside the CDR3, taken from reference TRBV5-6 and TRBJ1-2): DAGVTQSPTHLIKTRGQQVTLRCSPKSGHDTVSWYQQALGQGPQFIFQYYEEEERQRGNFPDRFSGHQFPNYSSELNVNALLLGDSALYLCASSLLNPPRIYTFGSGTRLTVV.

This clone appeared a single time. The chain combines TRBV2 with TRBJ2-1; 11 bases are shared with TRBD2. V dropped 2 bases and J dropped 9; count of bases not matched to a gene: 6. The CDR3 has 15 residues. Germline V gene lookup returns CDR1 SNHLY and CDR2 FYNNEI. The DNA for the CDR3 is TGTGCCAGCAGTGAACTTAGCGGGAGGGCCGGTGAGCAGTTCTTC. This encodes CASSELSGRAGEQFF.

This clone showed up just a few times. The chain carries TRBV3-1 (or the pseudogene TRBV3-2) and TRBJ1-1; unclear D gene. This CDR3 has 13 amino acids. Looked up from germline, CDR1 is LGHDT and CDR2 is YNNKEL (reference sequence). Deletions cut 1 base from V and 11 bases from J, with 14 bases between. In DNA form, the CDR3 reads TGTGCCAGCAGCCAAGTTACGAGAGTGGGGGCTTTCTTT. Translated, it gives CASSQVTRVGAFF.

This chain links TRBV6-5 with TRBJ2-7; D call uncertain. V was trimmed by 8 bases and J by 0 bases, leaving 14 bases between them. CDR1 and CDR2 (germline): MNHEY, SVGAGI. This CDR3 has 14 amino acids. CDR3 amino acids: CASSLKYNSYEQYF. In DNA, the CDR3 is TGTGCCAGCTCCCTAAAGTACAACTCCTACGAGCAGTACTTC.

The V gene is TRBV3-1 (or the pseudogene TRBV3-2), the J gene TRBJ2-5; TRBD2 matches 14 bases. Germline V gene lookup returns CDR1 LGHDT and CDR2 YNNKEL (reference sequence). V lost 1 base and J lost 5; bases outside the gene matches: 15. The CDR3 consists of 20 residues. Here the CDR3 reads CASSQGRGTSGSEVRETQYF. CDR3 sequence (DNA): TGTGCCAGCAGCCAAGGGAGAGGGACTAGCGGGAGTGAGGTGAGGGAGACCCAGTACTTC.

The chain recombines TRBV4-1 with TRBJ2-1; D call uncertain. Germline CDR1 MGHRA, CDR2 YSYEKL. The CDR3 is 13 amino acids. Trimming pared 1 base from V and 2 bases from J, leaving 3 bases between. CDR3 DNA sequence: TGCGCCAGCAGCCAAGCCACCTACAATGAGCAGTTCTTC. Translation: CASSQATYNEQFF.